This is a list of T cell receptor beta chains from one sample in a study of beta chain features in type 1 diabetes. Repertoires were generated with immunoSEQ multiplex PCR, while TCRdb's copy carries only in-frame clones and drops some. This table has some 250,000 clones, 9.5% to 13% appearing once. The sequenced sample consisted of naive CD4+ T cells from blood. The receptors stem from a man under 40 with type 1 diabetes. The CDR3 runs from the conserved cysteine through the conserved F or W. Each record gives: J gene, V gene, clone size, D gene, CDR3 DNA, CDR3 protein. A D gene is named only where the DNA matches it firmly. A clone size is listed for some rows: how often the clone was seen (once, few, many), or a class if it is expanded.

TRBJ2-1	TRBV10-3	-	TRBD2	TGTGCCGCCGCGGGGACTAGCGGGACGAATGAGCAGTTCTTC	CAAAGTSGTNEQFF
TRBJ1-2	TRBV7-2	-	-	TGTGCCAGCAGCTTCCCAGGGCTTTTCAATGGCTACACCTTC	CASSFPGLFNGYTF
TRBJ1-4	TRBV7-9	few	-	TGTGCCAGCAGCTTAGCGGGGAGACAAACTGAAAAACTGTTTTTT	CASSLAGRQTEKLFF
TRBJ1-2	TRBV4-2	few	TRBD1	TGTGCCAGCAGCCAACCAAACTCCGGGACAGGGAGCTTTGGAGGCTACACCTTC	CASSQPNSGTGSFGGYTF
TRBJ1-2	TRBV7-8	-	TRBD1	TGTGCCAGCAGCCCAGGGACAGGTCGTGGCTACACCTTC	CASSPGTGRGYTF
TRBJ2-5	TRBV7-9	-	-	TGTGCCAGCAGTTCCTCTGGGAGGGAGACCCAGTACTTC	CASSSSGRETQYF
TRBJ1-1	TRBV9	few	-	TGTGCCAGCACCCCTTTGACATCCAACACTGAAGCTTTCTTT	CASTPLTSNTEAFF
TRBJ2-1	TRBV7-2	-	TRBD1	TGTGCCAGCAGCTTAGCGCCAAGGGGGCCCTACAATGAGCAGTTCTTC	CASSLAPRGPYNEQFF
TRBJ2-7	TRBV5-4	few	-	TGTGCCAGCAGCTTGGAACCACAGTCAGGCGAGCAGTACTTC	CASSLEPQSGEQYF
TRBJ2-2	TRBV4-1	-	TRBD1	TGCGCCAGCAGCCGGGGACAGGGGCCTGTGAGGGAGCTGTTTTTT	CASSRGQGPVRELFF
TRBJ2-7	TRBV9	-	TRBD1	TGTGCCAGCAGCGCAACAGGGGTTCCTTACGAGCAGTACTTC	CASSATGVPYEQYF
TRBJ1-4	TRBV14	-	TRBD1	TGTGCCAGCAGCCAGCACAGGGGTCTGAATGAAAAACTGTTTTTT	CASSQHRGLNEKLFF
TRBJ1-6	TRBV4-2	few	-	TGTGCCAGCAGCCAAGATCGCGGAGGCCTGGGGTCACCCCTCCACTTT	CASSQDRGGLGSPLHF
TRBJ2-3	TRBV29-1	few	TRBD2	TGCAGCGTTGAGGGACTAGCGGGCCCGGATACGCAGTATTTT	CSVEGLAGPDTQYF
TRBJ1-2	TRBV7-3	-	-	TGTGCCAGCAGCTTAGACCCTAACGGGAACTATGGCTACACCTTC	CASSLDPNGNYGYTF
TRBJ2-5	TRBV6-6	-	-	TGTGCCAGCACCAAGGACAGTGCGCGCGTGACCCAGTACTTC	CASTKDSARVTQYF
TRBJ2-5	TRBV4-2	few	TRBD1	TGTGCCAGCAGCCAGGCTACAGGGGAAGAGACCCAGTACTTC	CASSQATGEETQYF
TRBJ2-3	TRBV2	-	-	TGTGCCAGCAGTGAATCTGGCGGGGTCCAAAGCACAGATACGCAGTATTTT	CASSESGGVQSTDTQYF
TRBJ1-1	TRBV4-2	-	-	TGTGCCAGCAGTTCTAGGGGGACCAGTTTTGCTTTCTTT	CASSSRGTSFAFF
TRBJ2-7	TRBV18	few	-	TGTGCCAGCTCACCTTCGGAGGTACTCGAGCAGTACTTC	CASSPSEVLEQYF
TRBJ1-4	TRBV9	few	-	TGTGCCAGCAGCGGTTTAGCGGGAGCGAGTGAAAAACTGTTTTTT	CASSGLAGASEKLFF
TRBJ1-2	TRBV6-5	few	-	TGTGCCAGCATTTATGCCGGGGGCTACACCTTC	CASIYAGGYTF
TRBJ2-7	TRBV4-1	few	TRBD2	TGCGCCAGCAGCAGCCGCCCGGGGGGCGAGCAGTACTTC	CASSSRPGGEQYF
TRBJ2-5	TRBV29-1	few	TRBD1	TGCAGCGCCCGGACAGGGGGCGGGCCGGAGACCCAGTACTTC	CSARTGGGPETQYF
TRBJ1-1	TRBV29-1	-	-	TGCAGCGCCCATGGTACACCGAACACTGAAGCTTTCTTT	CSAHGTPNTEAFF
TRBJ1-2	TRBV4-1	-	TRBD1	TGCGCCAGCAGCCAAGTGTGGACAGGCCCAAGAACAAACTATGGCTACACCTTC	CASSQVWTGPRTNYGYTF
TRBJ2-7	TRBV7-9	-	TRBD2	TGTGCCAGCAGCAAAGCGGGGGGACTCTCCTACGAGCAGTACTTC	CASSKAGGLSYEQYF
TRBJ2-3	TRBV9	few	-	TGTGCCAGCAGCGTAGGGGTTAGCGGTTACACAGATACGCAGTATTTT	CASSVGVSGYTDTQYF
TRBJ1-2	TRBV14	-	TRBD1	TGTGCCAGCAGCTCCCGACAGGGAAGGAACTATGGCTACACCTTC	CASSSRQGRNYGYTF
TRBJ2-1	TRBV5-4	-	TRBD1	TGTGCCAGCAGCTCCGGGACAGGGCGATCTGGTGAGCAGTTCTTC	CASSSGTGRSGEQFF
TRBJ2-5	TRBV7-2	few	TRBD2	TGTGCCAGCAGCCAGAGGCTAGCGGGGGGGCCTCTCCAAGAGACCCAGTACTTC	CASSQRLAGGPLQETQYF
TRBJ2-3	TRBV5-4	-	TRBD2	TGTGCCAGTGTAGCGGGAGTTGGAGATACGCAGTATTTT	CASVAGVGDTQYF
TRBJ1-4	TRBV18	few	-	TGTGCCAGCTCACCGGGCGTAAATGAAAAACTGTTTTTT	CASSPGVNEKLFF
TRBJ2-7	TRBV6-6	-	-	TGTGCCAGCAGTTACCCAGGGGAGCGCGAGCAGTACTTC	CASSYPGEREQYF
TRBJ2-5	TRBV5-1	-	-	TGCGCCAGCAGCTTATGGCCACAAGAGACCCAGTACTTC	CASSLWPQETQYF
TRBJ2-6	TRBV2	-	TRBD1	TGTGCCAGCAGTTTGGACAGGGCTGGGGCCAACGTCCTGACTTTC	CASSLDRAGANVLTF
TRBJ1-5	TRBV9	-	-	TGTGCCAGCAGCCCTTCAGTCGGGGGGCAGCCCCAGCATTTT	CASSPSVGGQPQHF
TRBJ2-2	TRBV18	few	TRBD2	TGTGCCAGCTCCATGAGTGGGACTAGCAACACCGGGGAGCTGTTTTTT	CASSMSGTSNTGELFF
TRBJ2-1	TRBV28	few	TRBD1	TGTGCCAGCAGAGACAGGGGCTCCTACAATGAGCAGTTCTTC	CASRDRGSYNEQFF
TRBJ1-3	TRBV7-2	few	-	TGTGCCAGCAGCTTATCAATCGGAGACTCTGGAAACACCATATATTTT	CASSLSIGDSGNTIYF
TRBJ2-1	TRBV11-2	few	-	TGTGCCAGCAGCTTAGGAGGTAGCTCCTACAATGAGCAGTTCTTC	CASSLGGSSYNEQFF
TRBJ2-1	TRBV10-3	few	-	TGTGCCATCAGTGATGAGGAATACAATGAGCAGTTCTTC	CAISDEEYNEQFF
TRBJ2-3	TRBV20-1	few	-	TGCAGTGCTGGAGCGGGTGGTACGCAGTATTTT	CSAGAGGTQYF
TRBJ1-1	TRBV29-1	-	-	TGCAGCGTTGTATACATGAACACTGAAGCTTTCTTT	CSVVYMNTEAFF
TRBJ2-1	TRBV9	-	TRBD1	TGTGCCAGCAGCGTAATTGGGACAGGAACTAATGAGCAGTTCTTC	CASSVIGTGTNEQFF
TRBJ1-2	TRBV9	-	-	TGTGCCAGCAGCGTGGGGGGGCGCAGCTATGGCTACACCTTC	CASSVGGRSYGYTF
TRBJ2-3	TRBV15	-	-	TGTGCCACCAGCAATACAGGGAACCCAGATACGCAGTATTTT	CATSNTGNPDTQYF
TRBJ1-2	TRBV28	-	TRBD1	TGTGCCAGCAGTTTTTTGTTCAGGGGGCGCGGTGGCTACACCTTC	CASSFLFRGRGGYTF
TRBJ1-4	TRBV15	few	-	TGTGCCACCAGCAGAGGGGAGCTGGGTGAAAAACTGTTTTTT	CATSRGELGEKLFF
TRBJ1-6	TRBV7-8	few	-	TGTGCCAGCAGCTTTTCAGGGGATAATTCACCCCTCCACTTT	CASSFSGDNSPLHF
TRBJ2-3	TRBV10-3	few	-	TGTGCCATCACCCCGGGAGATCCAGATACGCAGTATTTT	CAITPGDPDTQYF
TRBJ2-2	TRBV6-5	-	-	TGTGCCAGCAGTAGGGGGTCGAACACCGGGGAGCTGTTTTTT	CASSRGSNTGELFF
TRBJ1-1	TRBV5-1	-	-	TGCGCCAGCAGCTTGGAGGGGGACATGAACACTGAAGCTTTCTTT	CASSLEGDMNTEAFF
TRBJ1-5	TRBV18	few	TRBD1	TGTGCCAGCTCACGACAGGGTGGCAATCAGCCCCAGCATTTT	CASSRQGGNQPQHF
TRBJ2-5	TRBV11-2	few	-	TGTGCCAGCAGCTTGGGTCCTAGCATGGAGACCCAGTACTTC	CASSLGPSMETQYF
TRBJ2-5	TRBV6-6	few	TRBD2	TGTGCCAGCAGTTCCCCTAGCGGGATGGGGACCCAGTACTTC	CASSSPSGMGTQYF
TRBJ1-5	TRBV7-9	few	TRBD1	TGTGCCAGCAGCGTAACAGGGGGCGGCCAGCCCCAGCATTTT	CASSVTGGGQPQHF
TRBJ2-5	TRBV2	-	TRBD2	TGTGCCAGTGAAGACGAGGCGGGAGTGCGGGAGACCCAGTACTTC	CASEDEAGVRETQYF
TRBJ2-7	TRBV7-9	few	-	TGTGCCAGCAGCCCCCGACTAGGAACCTACGAGCAGTACTTC	CASSPRLGTYEQYF
TRBJ1-2	TRBV5-1	-	-	TGCGCCAGCAGCCCCGCCGGAGGGAATGGCTACACCTTC	CASSPAGGNGYTF